These 19 T cell receptor beta chains came from one sample sequenced in a study of T cell repertoires in cytomegalovirus infection. TCRdb recomputed calls from the reads with MiXCR, one row per CDR3 protein. The data contain 310,000 or so distinct CDR3 sequences, about 9.1% of them singletons. The specimen was PBMCs. The receptors were gathered from a human donor in good health (CMV status not recorded). Some clones in this sample may be carry-over from other donors' samples.

The chain couples TRBV20-1 to TRBJ2-7; 8 bases fit TRBD1. The CDR3 covers 13 residues. Germline CDR1 and CDR2: DFQATT and SNEGSKA (reference sequence). Unmatched junction bases numbered 8, after V lost 7 bases and J lost 3 bases. The CDR3 region is CSVPRTGNYEQYV. The DNA of the CDR3 is TGCAGTGTCCCGCGGACAGGGAACTACGAGCAGTACGTC.

This clonotype was recorded at least ten times. The chain has TRBV12-3 or TRBV12-4 and TRBJ2-5, with D tentatively TRBD1 or TRBD2 (5 bases each). The V gene lost 2 bases and the J gene lost 5 bases, with 12 bases spanning the gap. This CDR3 comprises 14 residues. CDR3 DNA sequence: TGTGCCAGCAGTTTATCGGGGCCCTGGGAGACCCAGTACTTC. The encoded protein is CASSLSGPWETQYF.

This clonotype was observed many times. V gene TRBV7-2 combines with J gene TRBJ2-5; D perhaps matches TRBD1 (5 bases). V was shortened by 0 bases and J by 4 bases, with 9 bases between the two germline ends. The CDR3 is 14 amino acids. Germline CDR1 SGHTA, CDR2 FQGNSA. CDR3 DNA: TGTGCCAGCAGCTTAGCCAGGGTAGTAGAGACCCAGTACTTC. Amino acids: CASSLARVVETQYF.

In its sample, this clonotype was seen many times. V and J are TRBV6-5 and TRBJ1-2; TRBD1 might be the D (5 bases). This CDR3 contains 14 residues. V was pared by 2 bases and J by 0 bases, with 7 bases between. CDR1 and CDR2 from the germline V gene are MNHEY and SVGAGI. CDR3 DNA: TGTGCCAGCAGTTACGGGGGACCTAACTATGGCTACACCTTC. Its protein product is CASSYGGPNYGYTF.

The table lists this clonotype with many counts. The rearrangement uses TRBV28 and TRBJ2-7; weak D call: TRBD1 (6 bases). Trimming took 8 bases from V and 6 from J, leaving 14 bases between them. The germline CDR1 and CDR2 sequences are MDHEN and SYDVKM. The CDR3 length is 12 residues. Here the CDR3 DNA reads TGTGCCAGCGGATCCGCAGGGGCCGAGCAGTACGTC. Translation gives CASGSAGAEQYV.

This clonotype has at least ten counts. The chain is built from TRBV10-3 and TRBJ1-6, with TRBD1 as a possible D gene (6 bases). This CDR3 is built from 14 residues. Germline V gene data show CDR1 as ENHRY and CDR2 as SYGVKD. V lost 6 bases and J lost 6, with 12 bases in between. CDR3 amino acids: CAIRITGLNSPLHF. Written as DNA, the CDR3 is TGTGCCATCAGAATTACAGGGCTTAATTCACCCCTCCACTTT.

Many counts were recorded for this clonotype. The rearrangement links TRBV7-2 to TRBJ2-2; 9 bases map to TRBD1. V shed 5 bases and J 0 bases; nucleotides not matched to a gene: 4. Germline V gene sequence: CDR1 SGHTA, CDR2 FQGNSA. The CDR3 length is 16 residues. The CDR3 sequence is CASSVRQGANTGELFF. CDR3 bases: TGTGCCAGCAGCGTTAGACAGGGGGCGAACACCGGGGAGCTGTTTTTT.

Many counts were recorded for this clonotype. The V call is TRBV12-3 or TRBV12-4, the J call TRBJ1-1; D remains unclear. Between the trimmed V and J ends, which lost 3 bases and 7 bases, there was a span of 15 bases. There are 14 residues in the CDR3. In nucleotides, the CDR3 is TGTGCCAGCAGTTTGGGAATGTCAGGTTTTGAAGCTTTCTTT. Its translation is CASSLGMSGFEAFF.

This clonotype was observed at least ten times. The rearrangement uses TRBV5-1 and TRBJ2-2, with D maybe TRBD1 (5 bases). The CDR3 has 15 residues. Trimming removed 2 bases from V and 1 base from J, with 9 bases in between. Per the germline V gene, CDR1 is SGHRS and CDR2 is YFSETQ. Here the CDR3 DNA reads TGCGCCAGCAGCTTTGACAGTCGGAACACCGGGGAGCTGTTTTTT. This sequence encodes CASSFDSRNTGELFF.

This clonotype was counted ten times or more. The chain combines TRBV7-2 with TRBJ2-7, with TRBD2 matching 8 bases. After removal of 5 bases from V and 1 base from J, the junction contained 4 bases not matched to a gene. The CDR3 runs to 14 residues. CDR1 SGHTA and CDR2 FQGNSA come from the germline V gene. CDR3 sequence reads: CASSASGFSYEQYF. The CDR3 bases are TGTGCCAGCAGCGCTAGCGGGTTTTCCTACGAGCAGTACTTC.

This clonotype was seen a handful of times. The rearrangement links TRBV20-1 to TRBJ2-5; D is ambiguous. This CDR3 is built from 12 residues. CDR1 and CDR2 from the germline V gene are DFQATT and SNEGSKA (reference sequence). Trimming took off 2 bases at V and 7 bases at J, with 11 bases between the two ends. CDR3 region: CSARTPIPTQYF. CDR3 sequence (DNA): TGCAGTGCTAGAACACCGATTCCGACCCAGTACTTC.

This clonotype came up many times. V is TRBV5-4 and J is TRBJ1-3, with TRBD1 matching 7 bases. The CDR3 sequence is 15 residues long. Trimming at V came to 0 bases and at J to 3 bases, leaving 3 bases not matched to a gene. Germline V gene sequence: CDR1 SGHNT, CDR2 YYREEE (reference sequence). This CDR3 is CASSLAGQIGNTIYF. The CDR3 nucleotides read TGTGCCAGCAGCTTGGCGGGACAGATTGGAAACACCATATATTTT.

This clonotype appeared many times. The chain couples TRBV7-2 to TRBJ1-6; 7 bases align to TRBD1. Germline V lookup: CDR1 SGHTA, CDR2 FQGNSA. The CDR3 consists of 16 residues. The junction had 11 bases not matched to a gene; V was cut back by 6 bases and J by 6 bases. CDR3: CASSYDRERLNSPLHF. The CDR3 DNA sequence: TGTGCCAGCAGTTATGACAGGGAGCGCCTTAATTCACCCCTCCACTTT.

This chain uses TRBV29-1 with TRBJ2-5, with D uncertain. The CDR3 spans 13 residues. Trimming took 4 bases from V and 1 from J, leaving 10 bases between them. The germline V gene has CDR1 SQVTM and CDR2 ANQGSEA. CDR3 in amino acids: CSVGARFQETQYF. CDR3 bases: TGCAGCGTTGGGGCGAGGTTCCAAGAGACCCAGTACTTC.

Notes on this clonotype: A single base separates this from a much larger clone, so it may be a read error. The V and J genes are TRBV5-4 and TRBJ2-1, with TRBD2 as a possible D gene (5 bases). CDR1 SGHNT and CDR2 YYREEE come from the germline V gene (reference sequence). The CDR3 has 16 residues. V lost 4 bases, J lost 8 bases, and 22 bases lay in between. CDR3 coding DNA: TGTGCCAGCAGCCGGGTGGTAGCGACCGCCGTCCATGAGCAGTTCTTC. Translation gives CASSRVVATAVHEQFF. Supplemented by reference TRBV5-4 and TRBJ2-1, the full variable domain reads ETGVTQSPTHLIKTRGQQVTLRCSSQSGHNTVSWYQQALGQGPQFIFQYYREEENGRGNFPPRFSGLQFPNYSSELNVNALELDDSALYLCASSRVVATAVHEQFFGPGTRLTVL.

This clonotype was observed many times. The chain combines TRBV7-6 with TRBJ2-6; D not certain. The germline V gene encodes CDR1 SGHVS and CDR2 FNYEAQ. The CDR3 length is 16 residues. The ends were cut back, 10 bases at V and 1 base at J, with 17 bases in the middle. CDR3 sequence reads: CATVGQYQSGANVLTF. Written as DNA, the CDR3 is TGTGCCACTGTGGGCCAGTACCAATCTGGGGCCAACGTCCTGACTTTC. The entire variable domain, with the rest obtained from reference TRBV7-6 and TRBJ2-6, is as follows: GAGVSQSPRYKVTKRGQDVALRCDPISGHVSLYWYRQALGQGPEFLTYFNYEAQQDKSGLPNDRFSAERPEGSISTLTIQRTEQRDSAMYRCATVGQYQSGANVLTFGAGSRLTVL.

This clonotype was counted ten times or more. The V gene is TRBV28, the J gene TRBJ1-1; 7 bases align to TRBD1. This CDR3 has 11 amino acids. The germline gives CDR1 MDHEN, CDR2 SYDVKM. In DNA form, the CDR3 reads TGTGCGACAGGGTCGAACACTGAAGCTTTCTTT. The encoded protein is CATGSNTEAFF.

V gene TRBV29-1 combines with J gene TRBJ1-1; tentative D call: TRBD1 (6 bases). The V end was cut by 3 bases, the J end by 5 bases, with 16 bases between. Germline lookup yields CDR1 SQVTM and CDR2 ANQGSEA. The CDR3 is 14 amino acids. CDR3 sequence reads: CSVDRGGAGTEAFF. The CDR3 nucleotides are TGCAGCGTTGACAGGGGTGGGGCGGGGACTGAAGCTTTCTTT.

This clonotype was seen many times. The rearrangement links TRBV12-3 or TRBV12-4 to TRBJ2-4, with 12 bases matching TRBD2. CDR3 length: 15 amino acids. Trimming cost V 4 bases and J 7 bases; bases outside gene matches: 5. The CDR3 here is CASSSTSGGRNIQYF. The DNA for the CDR3 is TGTGCCAGCAGTTCCACTAGCGGGGGGAGGAACATTCAGTACTTC.